These 16 T cell receptor beta chains were all obtained from the same sample, sequenced in a study of identical twins. TCRdb ran MiXCR on the 5' RACE reads and lists one entry per CDR3 protein. The table records around 450,000 distinct CDR3 sequences, approximately 15% of them present only once. The data were also submitted as part of a second study, on yellow fever vaccine responses in identical twins.

The sequencing input was CD4+ T cells sorted from blood. The receptor source for this set is a young woman in good health.

This clonotype was observed a few times. The chain employs TRBV7-9 and TRBJ2-3; D remains ambiguous. This CDR3 spans 11 amino acids. V was clipped by 8 bases and J by 3 bases, with 6 bases between them. CDR1 is SEHNR and CDR2 is FQNEAQ in the germline V gene (reference sequence). CDR3 in DNA: TGTGCCAGCGAAAAGACAGATACGCAGTATTTT. Translation: CASEKTDTQYF.

This clonotype showed up just a few times. The DNA for the CDR3 is TGTGCCAGCAGCGTACAGGGTCTAGGCACTGAAGCTTTCTTT. Residues: CASSVQGLGTEAFF. The V and J genes are TRBV7-9 and TRBJ1-1; weak D call: TRBD1 (6 bases). The V end was cut by 5 bases, the J end by 4 bases, with 14 bases between. CDR3 size: 14 residues. CDR1 and CDR2 (germline): SEHNR, FQNEAQ (reference sequence).

This clonotype showed up just a few times. This chain uses TRBV20-1 with TRBJ2-7; 8 positions agree with TRBD2. The CDR3 sequence is 14 residues long. Looked up from germline, CDR1 is DFQATT and CDR2 is SNEGSKA (reference sequence). The junction had 1 base not matched to a gene; V was cut back by 0 bases and J by 0 bases. The CDR3 spells CSARDSGSSYEQYF. CDR3 coding DNA: TGCAGTGCTAGAGACAGCGGGAGCTCCTACGAGCAGTACTTC.

This rearrangement joins TRBV12-3 or TRBV12-4 to TRBJ2-7; 10 bases agree with TRBD2. Losses at the gene ends were 5 bases for V and 4 bases for J; bases not matched to a gene: 8. This CDR3 contains 15 residues. The CDR3 DNA follows: TGTGCCAGCAGTCCTAATAGCGGGGGGACGTACGAGCAGTACTTC. As protein: CASSPNSGGTYEQYF.

This clonotype has only a few counts. The V call is TRBV3-1, the J call TRBJ1-1, with D hard to call. The CDR3 runs 12 residues. Deletions cut 1 base from V and 3 bases from J, with 3 bases between. Germline CDR1 is LGHDT and CDR2 is YNNKEL (reference sequence). Here the CDR3 reads CASSQVDTEAFF. The CDR3 region has the DNA TGTGCCAGCAGCCAAGTGGACACTGAAGCTTTCTTT.

The gene calls are TRBV12-3 or TRBV12-4 and TRBJ2-1; D is uncertain. Trimming left V 6 bases short and J 13 bases short, with 13 bases between. The CDR3 has 11 amino acids. The CDR3 DNA reads as TGTGCCAGCAGCGTCGGACGAAACCAGTTCTTC. Translated: CASSVGRNQFF.

Only one count was recorded for this clonotype. The V gene is TRBV12-3 or TRBV12-4, the J gene TRBJ2-4, with TRBD2 as a possible D gene (6 bases). This CDR3 is built from 18 residues. The CDR3 nucleotides read TGTACCTGCAGTTTAGCGCTAATAGCGACTAGGGCCAAAAACATTCAGTACTTC. Amino acids: CTCSLALIATRAKNIQYF.

In its sample, this clonotype was seen many times. The chain is built from TRBV29-1 and TRBJ2-2; 7 bases match TRBD1. CDR1 is SQVTM and CDR2 is ANQGSEA in the germline V gene. There are 14 residues in the CDR3. Unmatched junction bases numbered 5, after V lost 7 bases and J lost 0 bases. The CDR3 loop reads CSGRTGSNTGELFF. In DNA form, the CDR3 reads TGCAGCGGGAGGACAGGTTCGAACACCGGGGAGCTGTTTTTT.

This chain connects TRBV12-3 or TRBV12-4 to TRBJ2-1, with D maybe TRBD2 (6 bases). The CDR3 loop spans 13 amino acids. Trimming cost V 6 bases and J 2 bases, with 8 bases left between them. DNA of the CDR3: TGTGCCAGCAGACTAGCCACCTACAATGAGCAGTTCTTC. As protein: CASRLATYNEQFF.

This clonotype showed up just a few times. The chain recombines TRBV7-2 with TRBJ2-5; D tentatively reads TRBD1 or TRBD2 (5 bases each). Germline-derived CDR1 and CDR2 are SGHTA and FQGNSA. The length of the CDR3 is 14 residues. With 4 bases removed from V and 0 bases from J, the gap between germline ends came to 9 bases. The CDR3: CASSSGPYQETQYF. The CDR3 DNA sequence: TGTGCCAGCAGCTCGGGACCATACCAAGAGACCCAGTACTTC.

The chain carries TRBV6-1 and TRBJ2-7; TRBD2 matches 7 bases. The CDR3 totals 15 residues. V shed 8 bases and J 3 bases; nucleotides not matched to a gene: 13. In germline, CDR1 is MNHNS, CDR2 SASEGT. CDR3 nucleotide sequence: TGTGCCAGCTCCTCCAATCCGGGGGGTGGCTACGAGCAGTACTTC. Its protein is CASSSNPGGGYEQYF.

V usage is TRBV19 and J usage is TRBJ2-1; D might be TRBD1 (5 bases). Trimming removed 3 bases from V and 4 bases from J, with 10 bases in between. This CDR3 spans 14 amino acids. Germline values: CDR1 LNHDA, CDR2 SQIVND (reference sequence). In nucleotides, the CDR3 is TGTGCCAGTAGTATCGGGCCAGGGTACAATGAGCAGTTCTTC. Residues: CASSIGPGYNEQFF.

This clonotype appeared a few times. CDR3 nucleotide sequence: TGTGCCAGCAGTGATTTGGGACAGGGGGCCGGGGAGCTGTTTTTT. Amino acid sequence: CASSDLGQGAGELFF. This chain links TRBV25-1 with TRBJ2-2; 11 bases are a match to TRBD1. Trimming took 3 bases from V and 6 from J; bases not matched to a gene: 3. The CDR3 has 15 amino acids. Germline assignment: CDR1 MGHDK and CDR2 SYGVNS.

This clonotype was seen a handful of times. This chain connects TRBV10-3 to TRBJ2-3; D remains ambiguous. V was cut by 10 bases and J by 0 bases, with 11 bases left in between. The CDR3 is 13 residues long. The germline gives CDR1 ENHRY, CDR2 SYGVKD. DNA of the CDR3: TGTGCCACCAGGCCCCCTAGCACAGATACGCAGTATTTT. Protein product: CATRPPSTDTQYF.

This clonotype was picked up many times. The chain combines TRBV7-2 with TRBJ2-5; D unclear. The CDR3 totals 13 residues. V lost 3 bases and J lost 2, with 7 bases in between. The germline CDR1 and CDR2 sequences are SGHTA and FQGNSA. The DNA for the CDR3 is TGTGCCAGCAGCTTTGGGCAACAAGAGACCCAGTACTTC. It encodes CASSFGQQETQYF.

The chain has TRBV4-2 and TRBJ2-1; 8 bases line up with TRBD2. This CDR3 comprises 16 residues. The ends lost 4 bases at V and 1 base at J; junction bases unmatched: 6. Germline V gene data show CDR1 as LGHNA and CDR2 as YNFKEQ. This chain's CDR3 is CASSRDIAGSYNEQFF. The CDR3 coding sequence is TGTGCCAGCAGCCGTGATATAGCGGGATCCTACAATGAGCAGTTCTTC.